This TCR beta chain stems from a study of T cell repertoires in cytomegalovirus infection. V gave up 0 bases and J gave up 2 bases, with 12 bases separating them. In germline, CDR1 is DFQATT, CDR2 SNEGSKA (reference sequence). The CDR3 is 15 amino acids. TCRdb passed the reads through MiXCR, listing each CDR3 protein once. The sample lists a few hundred thousand distinct CDR3 sequences, 20% to 25% occurring once. The sequence came from a human donor in good health (CMV status not recorded). Some clones in this sample may be carry-over from other donors' samples. The chain combines TRBV20-1 with TRBJ2-3; D gene unclear. The sample taken for sequencing was CD8+ T cells from PBMCs. The CDR3 here is CSARDRLGYTDTQYF. In DNA, the CDR3 is TGCAGTGCTAGAGACCGCCTCGGTTACACAGATACGCAGTATTTT.